This T cell receptor beta chain was observed in a study of OX40 agonist ivuxolimab in advanced cancers. The wider study: Intravenous ivuxolimab was administered to patients every 2 weeks at 0.01 to 10 mg/kg.

Clones were sequenced by immunoSEQ multiplex PCR, and TCRdb holds only the in-frame ones, with some missing. The data contain under 80,000 clones, around 87% of them singletons. Findings and caveats of the study: Both blood CD4+ and CD8+ T cells showed clonal growth by week 6 at 0.1 to 3.0 mg/kg. The investigators did not determine what antigen specificity the expanded peripheral T cells had.

Details on this clone: The antigen is undetermined.

Germline CDR1 reads SEHNR; CDR2 reads FQNEAQ (reference sequence). This CDR3 comprises 16 residues. The V and J ends lost 3 bases and 4 bases, in that order; junction bases with no gene match: 6. The TCR sequence derives from an adult with an advanced solid tumor such as melanoma, head and neck, liver or kidney cancer. The material was CD4+ or CD8+ T cells sorted from blood, obtained in a trial of the OX40 agonist ivuxolimab. This sequence joins TRBV7-9 and TRBJ2-5, with 12 bases matching TRBD2. CDR3 nucleotide sequence: TGTGCCAGCAGCTTCGGCCTAGCGGGAGGGGCAGAGACCCAGTACTTC. This codes for CASSFGLAGGAETQYF.